This TCR beta chain was sequenced in a study of blood T cell repertoires in COVID-19. Germline loops: CDR1 SNHLY, CDR2 FYNNEI. The trim removed 5 bases at V and 4 bases at J, leaving 7 bases unmatched. The CDR3 length is 14 residues. In this sample, this clone turned up a few times. The data were produced by immunoSEQ multiplex PCR, yet TCRdb's version contains in-frame clones alone and is incomplete. The table includes roughly 82,000 clones, about 90% detected once. This receptor was identified in a woman aged 45-59 years in a cohort sampled during active COVID-19. The sequencing sample was made of peripheral blood. This chain links TRBV2 with TRBJ2-7; 8 nucleotides match TRBD1. The CDR3 loop is CASSKGQEIYEQYF. CDR3 in DNA: TGTGCCAGCAGTAAGGGACAGGAGATTTACGAGCAGTACTTC.